This T cell receptor (beta chain) was captured in a study of T cells in narcolepsy. In germline, CDR1 is SGHRS, CDR2 YFSETQ. Trimming removed 0 bases at V and 7 bases at J, with 11 bases between. The CDR3 sequence is 15 residues long. Method: immunoSEQ multiplex PCR; TCRdb's copy keeps in-frame clones and lacks some. The table includes 25,000 to 35,000 clones, around 83% detected once. The rearrangement joins TRBV5-1 to TRBJ1-6; the D is unclear. Sequenced material: CD45RA- memory CD4+ T cells from PBMCs. The TCR sequence derives from a human donor with narcolepsy. The CDR3 DNA sequence: TGCGCCAGCAGCTTGGGGTCCGGACGAAATTCACCCCTCCACTTT. Its protein is CASSLGSGRNSPLHF.